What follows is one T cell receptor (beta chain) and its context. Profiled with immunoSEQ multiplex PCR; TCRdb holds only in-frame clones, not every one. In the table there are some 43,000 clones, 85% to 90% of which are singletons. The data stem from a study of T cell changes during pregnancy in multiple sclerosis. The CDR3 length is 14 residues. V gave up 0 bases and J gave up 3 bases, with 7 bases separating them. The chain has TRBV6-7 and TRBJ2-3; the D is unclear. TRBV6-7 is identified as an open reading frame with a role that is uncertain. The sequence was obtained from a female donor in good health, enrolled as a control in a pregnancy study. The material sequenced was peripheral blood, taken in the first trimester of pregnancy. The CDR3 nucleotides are TGTGCCAGCAGTTACTCGAGTGTAACAGATACGCAGTATTTT. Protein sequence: CASSYSSVTDTQYF.